These T cell receptor beta chains were read from a single sample in a study of T cell responses to AZD1222 COVID-19 vaccine. Libraries were prepared by immunoSEQ multiplex PCR; TCRdb keeps only in-frame clonotypes and omits some of them. The sample carries fewer than 20,000 clones, 89% recorded once. Sample: peripheral blood, taken 28 days after the second AZD1222 dose. All receptors come from an adult who received the AZD1222 COVID-19 vaccine. The CDR3 runs from the conserved cysteine through the conserved F or W. Each record gives: clone size, D gene, J gene, V gene, CDR3 protein, CDR3 DNA. The D gene is left open where the match is weak. Not every row has a clone size; where given, it reads once, few, many or a size class.

clone_size: -
d_call: -
j_call: TRBJ2-5
v_call: TRBV10-2
cdr3_aa: CAVSRDRRETQYF
cdr3_nt: TGCGCCGTCTCGAGGGACCGACGAGAGACCCAGTACTTC

clone_size: -
d_call: -
j_call: TRBJ2-7
v_call: TRBV28
cdr3_aa: CASTSGGSYEQYF
cdr3_nt: TGTGCCAGCACCTCGGGCGGCTCCTACGAGCAGTACTTC

clone_size: -
d_call: -
j_call: TRBJ1-1
v_call: TRBV7-2
cdr3_aa: CASSERAEAFF
cdr3_nt: TGTGCCAGCAGCGAGAGGGCTGAAGCTTTCTTT

clone_size: -
d_call: -
j_call: TRBJ2-7
v_call: TRBV5-4
cdr3_aa: CASSPARNGEQYF
cdr3_nt: TGTGCCAGCAGCCCAGCTAGGAACGGCGAGCAGTACTTC

clone_size: -
d_call: -
j_call: TRBJ1-5
v_call: TRBV27
cdr3_aa: CASSLWGDSNQPQHF
cdr3_nt: TGTGCCAGCAGTTTATGGGGGGATAGCAATCAGCCCCAGCATTTT

clone_size: -
d_call: -
j_call: TRBJ1-2
v_call: TRBV6-5
cdr3_aa: CASSYSPGIPNGYTF
cdr3_nt: TGTGCCAGCAGTTACTCACCAGGGATCCCGAATGGCTACACCTTC

clone_size: -
d_call: TRBD2
j_call: TRBJ2-5
v_call: TRBV19
cdr3_aa: CASSIVTSGTETQYF
cdr3_nt: TGTGCCAGTAGTATAGTGACTAGCGGGACTGAGACCCAGTACTTC

clone_size: -
d_call: TRBD1
j_call: TRBJ1-1
v_call: TRBV18
cdr3_aa: CASSPAGGTEAFF
cdr3_nt: TGTGCCAGCTCACCAGCAGGGGGCACTGAAGCTTTCTTT

clone_size: -
d_call: -
j_call: TRBJ2-7
v_call: TRBV5-8
cdr3_aa: CASSFSRGGYEQYF
cdr3_nt: TGTGCCAGCAGCTTTTCCAGGGGGGGATACGAGCAGTACTTC

clone_size: -
d_call: -
j_call: TRBJ2-2
v_call: TRBV7-9
cdr3_aa: CASTGGGTGPTGELFF
cdr3_nt: TGTGCCAGCACCGGGGGGGGGACAGGACCCACCGGGGAGCTGTTTTTT

clone_size: -
d_call: TRBD1
j_call: TRBJ1-2
v_call: TRBV6-5
cdr3_aa: CASSYSRGQGYYGYTF
cdr3_nt: TGTGCCAGCAGTTACTCGAGGGGACAGGGGTACTATGGCTACACCTTC

clone_size: -
d_call: -
j_call: TRBJ1-1
v_call: TRBV7-9
cdr3_aa: CASSFFGGDTEAFF
cdr3_nt: TGTGCCAGCAGCTTTTTTGGGGGGGACACTGAAGCTTTCTTT

clone_size: -
d_call: -
j_call: TRBJ1-1
v_call: TRBV18
cdr3_aa: CASSPGVVNTEAFF
cdr3_nt: TGTGCCAGCTCACCAGGGGTGGTGAACACTGAAGCTTTCTTT

clone_size: -
d_call: TRBD2
j_call: TRBJ2-7
v_call: TRBV7-8
cdr3_aa: CASSLGSLAGGPSRDEQYF
cdr3_nt: TGTGCCAGCAGCTTAGGGTCTCTAGCGGGAGGGCCATCGAGGGACGAGCAGTACTTC

clone_size: -
d_call: TRBD2
j_call: TRBJ2-5
v_call: TRBV5-1
cdr3_aa: CASSLTPGLAGGTQYF
cdr3_nt: TGCGCCAGCAGTCTAACCCCGGGACTAGCGGGGGGGACCCAGTACTTC

clone_size: -
d_call: -
j_call: TRBJ2-2
v_call: TRBV4-2
cdr3_aa: CASSQFGLGDYTGELFF
cdr3_nt: TGTGCCAGCAGCCAATTTGGATTAGGGGATTACACCGGGGAGCTGTTTTTT

clone_size: once
d_call: -
j_call: TRBJ1-2
v_call: TRBV28
cdr3_aa: CASSPVGDTGFYGGYTF
cdr3_nt: TGTGCCAGCAGCCCGGTGGGTGATACAGGGTTCTACGGTGGCTACACCTTC

clone_size: -
d_call: -
j_call: TRBJ1-3
v_call: TRBV5-1
cdr3_aa: CASSVDQGFGNTIYF
cdr3_nt: TGCGCCAGCAGCGTCGACCAGGGGTTTGGAAACACCATATATTTT

clone_size: -
d_call: TRBD2
j_call: TRBJ2-3
v_call: TRBV10-1
cdr3_aa: CASSESLGTRDTQYF
cdr3_nt: TGCGCCAGCAGTGAGTCGCTGGGGACTAGAGATACGCAGTATTTT

clone_size: -
d_call: -
j_call: TRBJ1-1
v_call: TRBV19
cdr3_aa: CASSPDAGKTREAFF
cdr3_nt: TGTGCCAGTAGCCCGGACGCGGGGAAGACCAGGGAAGCTTTCTTT

clone_size: -
d_call: TRBD2
j_call: TRBJ2-2
v_call: TRBV10-2
cdr3_aa: CASSDPASGDTGELFF
cdr3_nt: TGCGCCAGCAGTGACCCGGCTAGCGGGGACACCGGGGAGCTGTTTTTT

clone_size: -
d_call: TRBD1
j_call: TRBJ1-2
v_call: TRBV7-6
cdr3_aa: CASSKPGTANSNYGYTF
cdr3_nt: TGTGCCAGCAGCAAGCCTGGGACAGCAAACTCTAACTATGGCTACACCTTC

clone_size: -
d_call: -
j_call: TRBJ1-2
v_call: TRBV4-1
cdr3_aa: CASSQADGPAYGYTF
cdr3_nt: TGCGCCAGCAGCCAAGCGGACGGACCGGCATATGGCTACACCTTC

clone_size: -
d_call: -
j_call: TRBJ2-7
v_call: TRBV10-3
cdr3_aa: CAISEKGSPYEQYF
cdr3_nt: TGTGCCATCAGTGAAAAGGGTTCCCCTTACGAGCAGTACTTC

clone_size: once
d_call: -
j_call: TRBJ1-5
v_call: TRBV5-1
cdr3_aa: CASSLDGGDQPQHF
cdr3_nt: TGCGCCAGCAGCTTGGATGGGGGGGATCAGCCCCAGCATTTT

clone_size: -
d_call: -
j_call: TRBJ1-1
v_call: TRBV5-6
cdr3_aa: CASSPLVGLPEAFF
cdr3_nt: TGTGCCAGCAGCCCGTTAGTGGGGTTACCTGAAGCTTTCTTT

clone_size: few
d_call: -
j_call: TRBJ2-1
v_call: TRBV18
cdr3_aa: CASSPIRGGNYEQFF
cdr3_nt: TGTGCCAGCTCCCCGATAAGGGGGGGTAACTATGAGCAGTTCTTC